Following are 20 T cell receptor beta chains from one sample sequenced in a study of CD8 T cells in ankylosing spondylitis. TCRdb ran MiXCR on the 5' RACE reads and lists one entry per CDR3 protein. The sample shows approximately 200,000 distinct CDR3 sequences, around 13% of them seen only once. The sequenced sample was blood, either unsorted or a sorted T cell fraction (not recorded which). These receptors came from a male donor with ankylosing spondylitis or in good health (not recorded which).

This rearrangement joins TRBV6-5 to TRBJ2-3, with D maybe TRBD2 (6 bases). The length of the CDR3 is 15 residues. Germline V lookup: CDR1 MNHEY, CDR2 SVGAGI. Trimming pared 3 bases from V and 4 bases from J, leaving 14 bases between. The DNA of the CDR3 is TGTGCCAGCAGTTATCTTTTCGGGGGTTCAGATACGCAGTATTTT. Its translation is CASSYLFGGSDTQYF.

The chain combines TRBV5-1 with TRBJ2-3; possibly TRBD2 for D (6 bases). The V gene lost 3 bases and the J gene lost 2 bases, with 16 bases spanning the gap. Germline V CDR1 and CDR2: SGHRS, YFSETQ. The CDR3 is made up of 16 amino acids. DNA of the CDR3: TGCGCCAGCAGCTCCGACCGGGACTCTCCCACAGATACGCAGTATTTT. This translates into CASSSDRDSPTDTQYF.

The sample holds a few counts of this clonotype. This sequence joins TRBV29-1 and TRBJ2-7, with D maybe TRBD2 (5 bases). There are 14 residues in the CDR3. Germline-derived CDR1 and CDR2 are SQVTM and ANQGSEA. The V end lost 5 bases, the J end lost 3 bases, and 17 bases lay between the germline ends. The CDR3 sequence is CSVSSSGAIYEQYF. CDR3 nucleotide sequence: TGCAGCGTTTCTAGCTCTGGAGCGATCTACGAGCAGTACTTC.

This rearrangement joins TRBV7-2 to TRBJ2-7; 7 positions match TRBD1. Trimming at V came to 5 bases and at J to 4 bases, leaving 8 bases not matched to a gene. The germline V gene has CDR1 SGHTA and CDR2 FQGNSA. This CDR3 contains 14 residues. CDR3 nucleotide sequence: TGTGCCAGCAGCGCGACAGGGATGGGGTACGAGCAGTACTTC. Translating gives CASSATGMGYEQYF.

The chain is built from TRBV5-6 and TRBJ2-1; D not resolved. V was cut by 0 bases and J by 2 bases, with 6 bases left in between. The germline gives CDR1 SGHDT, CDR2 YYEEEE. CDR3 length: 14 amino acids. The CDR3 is CASSLVDAYNEQFF. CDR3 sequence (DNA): TGTGCCAGCAGCTTGGTGGATGCCTACAATGAGCAGTTCTTC.

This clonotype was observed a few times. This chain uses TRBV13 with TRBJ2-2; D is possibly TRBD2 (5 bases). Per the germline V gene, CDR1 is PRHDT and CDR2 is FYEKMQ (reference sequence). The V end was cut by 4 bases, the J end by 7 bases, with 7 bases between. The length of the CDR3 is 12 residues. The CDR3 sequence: CASSYRGGELFF. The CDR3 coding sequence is TGTGCCAGCAGCTACCGGGGCGGGGAGCTGTTTTTT.

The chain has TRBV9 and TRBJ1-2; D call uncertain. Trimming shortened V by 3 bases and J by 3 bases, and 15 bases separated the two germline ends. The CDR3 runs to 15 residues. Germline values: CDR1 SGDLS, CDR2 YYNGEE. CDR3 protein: CASSARELLDYGYTF. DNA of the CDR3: TGTGCCAGCAGCGCACGGGAACTTCTAGACTATGGCTACACCTTC.

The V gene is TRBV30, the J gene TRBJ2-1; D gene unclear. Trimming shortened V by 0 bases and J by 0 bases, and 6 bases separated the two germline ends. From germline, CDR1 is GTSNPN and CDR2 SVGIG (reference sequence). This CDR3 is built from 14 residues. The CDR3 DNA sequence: TGTGCCTGGAGTGTAATAGACTCCTACAATGAGCAGTTCTTC. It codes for CAWSVIDSYNEQFF.

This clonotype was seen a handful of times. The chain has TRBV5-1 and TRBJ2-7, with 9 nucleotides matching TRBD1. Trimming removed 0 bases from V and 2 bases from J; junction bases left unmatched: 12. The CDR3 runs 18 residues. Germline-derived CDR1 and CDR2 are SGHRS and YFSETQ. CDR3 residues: CASSLGQGEPHGPYEQYF. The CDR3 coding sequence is TGCGCCAGCAGCTTGGGACAGGGGGAGCCCCACGGCCCCTACGAGCAGTACTTC.

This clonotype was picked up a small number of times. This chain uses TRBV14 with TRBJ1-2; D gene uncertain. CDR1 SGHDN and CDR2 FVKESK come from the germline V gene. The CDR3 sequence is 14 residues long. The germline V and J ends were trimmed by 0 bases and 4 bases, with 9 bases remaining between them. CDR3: CASSQDNTLYGYTF. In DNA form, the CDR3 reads TGTGCCAGCAGCCAAGACAATACTCTCTATGGCTACACCTTC.

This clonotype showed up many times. CDR3 sequence: CASSFQGEETEAFF. The DNA of the CDR3 is TGTGCCAGCAGCTTTCAGGGGGAGGAAACTGAAGCTTTCTTT. This chain joins TRBV11-2 and TRBJ1-1; 7 positions agree with TRBD1. Trimming removed 3 bases from V and 5 bases from J; junction bases left unmatched: 6. Per the germline V gene, CDR1 is SGHAT and CDR2 is FQNNGV. The CDR3 has 14 amino acids.

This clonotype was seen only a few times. The CDR3 nucleotides read TGCGCCAGCAGCCCTACAGGGGCAGGGTACGAGCAGTACTTC. Its translation is CASSPTGAGYEQYF. J is TRBJ2-7 and V is TRBV4-1, with TRBD1 identical over 7 bases. The CDR3 extends over 14 amino acids. J lost 4 bases, V lost 4 bases, and 7 bases had no gene match. Germline V gene lookup returns CDR1 MGHRA and CDR2 YSYEKL.

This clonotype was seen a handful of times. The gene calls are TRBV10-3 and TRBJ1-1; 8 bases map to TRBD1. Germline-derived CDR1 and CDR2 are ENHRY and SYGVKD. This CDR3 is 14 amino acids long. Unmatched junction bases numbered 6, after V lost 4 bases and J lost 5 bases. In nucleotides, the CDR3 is TGTGCCATCAGTGTAGGACAGGGTATGACTGAAGCTTTCTTT. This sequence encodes CAISVGQGMTEAFF.

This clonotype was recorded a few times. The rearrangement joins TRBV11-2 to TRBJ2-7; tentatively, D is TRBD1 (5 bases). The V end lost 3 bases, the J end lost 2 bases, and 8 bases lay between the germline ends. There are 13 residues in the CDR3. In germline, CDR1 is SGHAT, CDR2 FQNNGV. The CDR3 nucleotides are TGTGCCAGCAGCTTTGACAGACCCTACGAGCAGTACTTC. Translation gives CASSFDRPYEQYF.

CDR3 sequence: CASSLSRGLNTYGYTF. CDR3 sequence (DNA): TGTGCCAGCAGTTTATCGAGGGGACTAAATACCTATGGCTACACCTTC. V usage is TRBV27 and J usage is TRBJ1-2; tentatively, D is TRBD1 (5 bases). Germline V gene lookup returns CDR1 MNHEY and CDR2 SMNVEV (reference sequence). The V and J ends lost 0 bases and 4 bases respectively, with 15 bases between them. The CDR3 extends over 16 amino acids.

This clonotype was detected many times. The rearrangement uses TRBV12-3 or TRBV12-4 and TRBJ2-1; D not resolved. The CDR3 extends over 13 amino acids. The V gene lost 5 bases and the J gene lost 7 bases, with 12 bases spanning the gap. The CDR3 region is CASSNFRGNEQFF. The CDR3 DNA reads TGTGCCAGCAGTAACTTCCGAGGTAATGAGCAGTTCTTC.

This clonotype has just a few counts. The CDR3 region is CASTKGQSYGYTF. The CDR3 DNA follows: TGTGCCAGCACTAAGGGACAGTCCTATGGCTACACCTTC. This chain uses TRBV6-1 with TRBJ1-2; 7 nucleotides align to TRBD1. The germline V gene has CDR1 MNHNS and CDR2 SASEGT. The J segment lost 4 bases and the V segment lost 7 bases, leaving 6 bases of the junction unmatched. The CDR3 covers 13 residues.

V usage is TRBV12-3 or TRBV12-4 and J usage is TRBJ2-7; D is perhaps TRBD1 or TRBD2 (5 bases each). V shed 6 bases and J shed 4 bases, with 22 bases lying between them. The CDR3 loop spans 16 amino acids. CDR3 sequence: CASSSQGEGTFYEQYF. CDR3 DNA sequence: TGTGCCAGCAGCTCTCAGGGAGAGGGGACCTTTTACGAGCAGTACTTC.

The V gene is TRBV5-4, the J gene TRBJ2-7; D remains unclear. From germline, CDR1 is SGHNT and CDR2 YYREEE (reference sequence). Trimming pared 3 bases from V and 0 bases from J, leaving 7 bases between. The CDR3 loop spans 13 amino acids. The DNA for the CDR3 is TGTGCCAGCAGCTCCCCACCCTCCTACGAGCAGTACTTC. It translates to CASSSPPSYEQYF.

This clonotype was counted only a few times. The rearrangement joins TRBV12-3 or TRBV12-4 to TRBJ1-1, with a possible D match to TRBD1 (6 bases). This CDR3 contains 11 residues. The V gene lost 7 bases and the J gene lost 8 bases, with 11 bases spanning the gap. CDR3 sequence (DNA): TGTGCCAGCAACGCGGGACAAGAAGCTTTCTTT. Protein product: CASNAGQEAFF.